This TCR beta chain was observed in a study of OX40 agonist ivuxolimab in advanced cancers. Background for the entire study: The costimulatory receptor OX40 (CD134) was targeted by ivuxolimab, a fully human IgG2 agonistic monoclonal antibody. In the dose-escalation cohort, more than 80% of patients were male, and the mean age was 60 years with a range of roughly 23 to 79. Intravenous ivuxolimab was administered to patients every 2 weeks at six dose levels: 0.01, 0.1, 0.3, 1.5, 3 and 10 mg/kg. Prior anti-PD-1, anti-PD-L1 or anti-CTLA-4 therapy was permitted, and checkpoint inhibitors had been received by more than 35% of dose-escalation patients. Partial responses occurred in three dose-escalation patients: two with cutaneous melanoma and one with hepatocellular carcinoma. The paper reports the monotherapy dose-escalation portion (N = 52 patients) of the phase I ivuxolimab trial. Among the 50 to 55 dose-escalation patients, approximately 20 had hepatocellular carcinoma, approximately 15 melanoma, 9 renal cell carcinoma and 9 head and neck cancer. The purpose of peripheral TCRbeta sequencing was to test whether ivuxolimab changed TCR sequence diversity and led to clonal T-cell expansion. The paper as a whole reports these results and caveats: Antigen specificity was not determined for the clonally expanded peripheral T cells. After ivuxolimab, expanded clones were on average more numerous among CD8+ T cells than among CD4+ T cells. Partial responders in the 0.1-3.0 mg/kg groups had among the lowest normalized peripheral clonal expansion, especially among CD8+ T cells. At doses from 0.1 to 3.0 mg/kg, clonal expansion was seen in both CD4+ and CD8+ blood T cells between baseline and week 6. Low levels of normalized T-cell clonal expansion were also seen in some patients who did not respond.

Genomic DNA was isolated from the sorted cells so that the TCRbeta CDR3 region could be sequenced. The immunoSEQ Assay was used to sequence the TCRbeta CDR3 regions. This is the immuneACCESS table as TCRdb keeps it, with only in-frame sequences that have V and J called. A part of the clones is gone; compared with another copy, unresolved V genes explain less than half, and the rest is unexplained. The sample table lists almost 50,000 clones, 84% of them with a count of one. 1.5% to 2% of the sample is in the top ten clones. The trial excluded patients who had a history of autoimmune disease or who were on systemic immunosuppression. Peripheral blood for TCR sequencing was collected from all dose cohorts at baseline, on cycle 4 day 1, and on cycle 7 day 1. The samples were drawn from a first-in-human, open-label, multicenter phase I dose-escalation trial of ivuxolimab. Adults with locally advanced or metastatic melanoma, renal cell carcinoma, hepatocellular carcinoma or head and neck squamous cell carcinoma were enrolled in the trial. Before TCR sequencing, CD4+ and CD8+ T cells were separately sorted from peripheral blood.

The CDR3 starts with the cysteine, ends with the phenylalanine, and has 14 residues. The kept DNA is CDR3 alone, 42 bases in frame from the first base. From a lookup of the germline V gene, CDR1 and CDR2 are SGHTA and FQGNSA. V and J are truncated by 1 base and 3 bases respectively, leaving an intervening sequence of 10 bases. About this clone itself: What antigen it recognizes has not been identified. One base away there is no much larger clone; base qualities are not given.

The chain employs TRBV7-2 and TRBJ2-7; a weak D assignment points to TRBD1 (6 bases agree). This material consisted of CD4+ or CD8+ T cells sorted from blood, taken in a trial of the OX40 agonist ivuxolimab. The clonotype originates from an adult with an advanced solid tumor such as melanoma, head and neck, liver or kidney cancer. The bases are TGTGCCAGCAGCTTAGAAAGGGACATCTACGAGCAGTACTTC. It codes for CASSLERDIYEQYF.